The clone carrying this T cell receptor (beta chain) was recorded at least ten times. Trimming took 0 bases from V and 4 from J; bases not matched to a gene: 3. This CDR3 has 15 amino acids. Germline V lookup: CDR1 SGHRS, CDR2 YFSETQ. Every TCR cDNA molecule bore a unique molecular identifier. One entry per CDR3 protein, called by TCRdb with MiXCR from the 5' RACE reads. The data show 45,000 to 55,000 distinct CDR3 sequences, about 5.8% seen once. Time point of the sample: sample taken at primary tumor resection. The input material, whole RNA from tumor, nontumor lung or frozen PBMC, was sequenced unsorted. This sample was included in a study of spatial heterogeneity in lung cancer. Study-level background: Every unique TCR and UMI combination, on average, appeared more than ten times in raw reads.

This clonotype originated in a male donor with early-stage non-small cell lung cancer. This specimen was PBMCs, taken at surgery. The genes are TRBV5-1 and TRBJ1-5; 8 bases are a match to TRBD1. This CDR3 reads CASSLDGQGNQPQHF. CDR3 DNA sequence: TGCGCCAGCAGCTTGGATGGACAGGGTAATCAGCCCCAGCATTTT.